Sequencing of this T cell receptor (beta chain) was carried out in a study of T cell clones after liver transplantation (dated 2019 in TCRdb). Study-wide context: ITN030ST, the source of the samples, was a randomized trial that attempted immunosuppression withdrawal within 2 years of liver transplantation. Donor-reactive T cell clones were identified by TCRbeta sequencing following a pre-transplant mixed lymphocyte reaction and were subsequently tracked in post-transplant blood. As an antigen-independent comparator for donor-reactive sequences, third party-reactive TCRbeta sequences were also identified from pre-transplant MLRs. Of the eight recipients, a few were HCV-positive, while the remaining recipients had been transplanted for non-autoimmune, non-viral indications. The subjects received no induction therapy and were kept on standard immunosuppression until randomization at 12-24 months post-transplant. To count as tolerant, a recipient had to stay completely off immunosuppression for at least one year without liver enzymes climbing beyond twice the upper limit of normal. Blood samples were taken pre-transplant, pre-randomization before withdrawal, and post-randomization after full withdrawal or failed withdrawal. The studied cohort comprised 8 liver transplant recipients, 3 classified as tolerant and 5 as non-tolerant. Overall study results and their limits: A greater decline was seen for donor-reactive sequences than for third party-reactive sequences, suggesting partial antigen-specific deletion unrelated to withdrawal success. Because no allograft tissue specimens were available, donor-reactive T cells may have migrated into the graft instead of being deleted. Once repertoire turnover was taken into account, donor-reactive detection showed a significant reduction for CD4 in 7 of 8 subjects and for CD8 in 8 of 8. Low numbers of available donor cells limited the measurable donor-reactive repertoire in two subjects. In 5 of 8 subjects, circulating donor-reactive CD4 TCRbeta sequences decreased significantly after transplant, regardless of tolerance or HCV status. The conclusions were considered preliminary, being limited by small, heterogeneous patient numbers and non-standardized post-transplant time points.

Comment on this clone: Its specific antigen is unknown. No qualities accompany the bases; no much larger clone lies one base away.

Unstimulated PBMCs, after thawing, were stained for CD3, CD4 and CD8 and then FACS-sorted into CD3+CD4+ and CD3+CD8+ populations. Each of the 8 studied subjects was randomized to immunosuppression withdrawal. Genomic DNA was isolated with the Qiagen DNeasy Blood and Tissue Kit. Inclusive of the bounding cysteine and phenylalanine, the CDR3 is 13 residues long. The DNA shown is the 39-base CDR3, in frame from base 1. CDR1 and CDR2, looked up from the germline V gene, are MDHEN and SYDVKM. V is clipped by 5 bases and J by 6 bases, and the sequence between their germline boundaries is 14 bases long. Frozen genomic DNA underwent high-throughput TCRbeta CDR3 sequencing by immunoSEQ, including PCR amplification, mapping, bias correction and internal controls. As for the original processing: Only productive rearrangements were retained, and each unique TCRbeta sequence was defined by its CDR3 nucleotide sequence together with its V and J gene. For a sequence to be called donor-reactive, it needed a frequency of at least 0.01% and at least 5-fold expansion in CFSE-low cells compared with unstimulated pre-transplant cells. Per-subject minimum frequency thresholds, based on the lowest-template unstimulated sample, ensured at least 90% detection power. Jensen-Shannon divergence between the top 1000 TCRbeta sequences after and before transplant was used to measure repertoire turnover. Changes in detection of donor-reactive sequences were tested with two-sided Fisher's exact tests. TCRdb's version of the immuneACCESS table is confined to in-frame rearrangements and falls short of the full clone set. An unresolved V gene accounts for under half of the shortfall where checked; the remainder is of unknown origin. That table is the source of V, J and clone size, and D and trimming were worked out from the DNA. This sample is represented by about 80,000 clones; about 84% of them were singletons. The ten largest clones add up to around 0.5% of the sample.

This TCR came from a human patient who received a liver transplant. Once a transplant has taken place, some T cells may be donor derived. The input for sequencing was CD4+ T cells from blood, taken around 45 months after liver transplant. The chain is encoded by TRBV28 joined to TRBJ2-7; TRBD2 is perhaps the D gene, given 6 matching bases. The nucleotide sequence reads as follows: TGTGCCAGCAGTAACCACGCGGGAAGCGAGCAGTACTTC. Translated, this is CASSNHAGSEQYF.